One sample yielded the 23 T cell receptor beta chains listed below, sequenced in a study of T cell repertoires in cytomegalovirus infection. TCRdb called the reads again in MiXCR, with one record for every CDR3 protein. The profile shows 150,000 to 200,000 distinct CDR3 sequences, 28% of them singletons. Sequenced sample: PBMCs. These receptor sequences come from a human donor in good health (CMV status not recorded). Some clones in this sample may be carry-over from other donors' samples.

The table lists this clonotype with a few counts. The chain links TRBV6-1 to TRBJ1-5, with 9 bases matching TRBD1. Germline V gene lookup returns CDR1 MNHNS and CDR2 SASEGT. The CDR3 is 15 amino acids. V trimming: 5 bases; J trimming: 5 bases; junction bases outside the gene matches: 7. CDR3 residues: CASSSGTGPYQPQHF. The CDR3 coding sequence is TGTGCCAGCAGTTCTGGGACAGGGCCTTATCAGCCCCAGCATTTT.

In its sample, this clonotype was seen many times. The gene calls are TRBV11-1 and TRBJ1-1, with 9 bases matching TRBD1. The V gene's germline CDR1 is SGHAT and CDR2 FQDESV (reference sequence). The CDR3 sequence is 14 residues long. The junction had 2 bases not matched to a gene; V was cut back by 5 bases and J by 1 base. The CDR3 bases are TGTGCCAGCAGCCGGGACAGGGCGAACACTGAAGCTTTCTTT. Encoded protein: CASSRDRANTEAFF.

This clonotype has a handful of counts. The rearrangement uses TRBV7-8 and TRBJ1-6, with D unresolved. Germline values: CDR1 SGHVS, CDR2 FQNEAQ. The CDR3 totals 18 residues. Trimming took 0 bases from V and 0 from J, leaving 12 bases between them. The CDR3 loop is CASSLASPASSYNSPLHF. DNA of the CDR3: TGTGCCAGCAGCTTAGCGTCGCCCGCGAGCTCCTATAATTCACCCCTCCACTTT.

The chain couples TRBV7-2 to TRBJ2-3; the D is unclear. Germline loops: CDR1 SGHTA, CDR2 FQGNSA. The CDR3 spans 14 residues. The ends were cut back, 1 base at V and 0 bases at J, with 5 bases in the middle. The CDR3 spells CASSLEVSTDTQYF. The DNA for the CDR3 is TGTGCCAGCAGCTTAGAGGTCAGCACAGATACGCAGTATTTT.

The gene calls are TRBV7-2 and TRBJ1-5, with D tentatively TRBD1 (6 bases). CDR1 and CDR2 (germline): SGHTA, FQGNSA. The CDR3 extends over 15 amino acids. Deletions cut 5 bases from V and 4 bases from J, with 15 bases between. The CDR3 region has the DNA TGTGCCAGCAGCAACAAGACAGGCCCGAATCAGCCCCAGCATTTT. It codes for CASSNKTGPNQPQHF.

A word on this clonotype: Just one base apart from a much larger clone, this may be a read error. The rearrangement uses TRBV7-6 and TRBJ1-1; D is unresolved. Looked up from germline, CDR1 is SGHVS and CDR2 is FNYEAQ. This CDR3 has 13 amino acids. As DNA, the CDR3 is TGTCCCAGCAGCTTTAGTGTTAACACTGAAGCTTTCTTT. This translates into CPSSFSVNTEAFF.

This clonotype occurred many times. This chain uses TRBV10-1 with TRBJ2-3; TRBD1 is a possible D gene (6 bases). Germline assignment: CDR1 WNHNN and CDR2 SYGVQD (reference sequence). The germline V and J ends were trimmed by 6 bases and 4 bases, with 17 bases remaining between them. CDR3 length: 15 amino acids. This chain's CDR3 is CASSAGTTDADTQYF. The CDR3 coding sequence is TGCGCCAGCAGCGCCGGGACAACAGACGCAGATACGCAGTATTTT.

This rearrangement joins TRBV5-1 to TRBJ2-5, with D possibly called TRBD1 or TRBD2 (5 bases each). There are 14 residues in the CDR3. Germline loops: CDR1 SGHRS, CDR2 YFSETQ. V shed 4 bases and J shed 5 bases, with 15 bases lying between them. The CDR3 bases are TGCGCCAGCAGCCCGCCGAGAGAGGGGGAGACCCAGTACTTC. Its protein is CASSPPREGETQYF.

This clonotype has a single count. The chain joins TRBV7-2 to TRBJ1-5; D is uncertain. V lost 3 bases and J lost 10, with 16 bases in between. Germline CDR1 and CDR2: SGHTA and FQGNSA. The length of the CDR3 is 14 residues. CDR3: CASSLATEAGPQHF. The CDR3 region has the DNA TGTGCCAGCAGCTTGGCGACGGAGGCTGGCCCCCAGCATTTT.

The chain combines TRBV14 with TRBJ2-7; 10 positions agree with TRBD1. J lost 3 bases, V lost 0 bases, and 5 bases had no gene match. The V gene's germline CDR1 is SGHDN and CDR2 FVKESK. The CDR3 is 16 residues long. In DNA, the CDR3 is TGTGCCAGCAGCCAAGAGATCCGGGACAGGGGCTACGAGCAGTACTTC. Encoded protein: CASSQEIRDRGYEQYF. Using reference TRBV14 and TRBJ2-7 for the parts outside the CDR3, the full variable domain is EAGVTQFPSHSVIEKGQTVTLRCDPISGHDNLYWYRRVMGKEIKFLLHFVKESKQDESGMPNNRFLAERTGGTYSTLKVQPAELEDSGVYFCASSQEIRDRGYEQYFGPGTRLTVT.

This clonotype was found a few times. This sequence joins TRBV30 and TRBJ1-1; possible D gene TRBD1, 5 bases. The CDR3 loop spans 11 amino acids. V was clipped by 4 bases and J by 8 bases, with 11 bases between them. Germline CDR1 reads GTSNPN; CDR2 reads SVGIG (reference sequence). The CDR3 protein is CAWTREGEAFF. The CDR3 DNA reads TGTGCCTGGACCCGGGAGGGGGAAGCTTTCTTT.

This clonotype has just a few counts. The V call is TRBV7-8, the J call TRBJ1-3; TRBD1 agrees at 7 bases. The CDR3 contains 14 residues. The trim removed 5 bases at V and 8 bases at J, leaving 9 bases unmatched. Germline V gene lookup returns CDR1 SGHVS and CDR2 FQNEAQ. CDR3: CASSKDRESYTIYF. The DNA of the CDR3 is TGTGCCAGCAGCAAAGACAGGGAGTCGTACACCATATATTTT.

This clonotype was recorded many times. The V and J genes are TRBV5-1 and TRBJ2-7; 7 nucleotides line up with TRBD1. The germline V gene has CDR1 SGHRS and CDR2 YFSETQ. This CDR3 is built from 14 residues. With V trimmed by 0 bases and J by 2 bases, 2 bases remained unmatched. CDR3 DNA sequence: TGCGCCAGCAGCTTGGCGGGACAGACCTACGAGCAGTACTTC. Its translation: CASSLAGQTYEQYF. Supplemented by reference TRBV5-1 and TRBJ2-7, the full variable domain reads KAGVTQTPRYLIKTRGQQVTLSCSPISGHRSVSWYQQTPGQGLQFLFEYFSETQRNKGNFPGRFSGRQFSNSRSEMNVSTLELGDSALYLCASSLAGQTYEQYFGPGTRLTVT.

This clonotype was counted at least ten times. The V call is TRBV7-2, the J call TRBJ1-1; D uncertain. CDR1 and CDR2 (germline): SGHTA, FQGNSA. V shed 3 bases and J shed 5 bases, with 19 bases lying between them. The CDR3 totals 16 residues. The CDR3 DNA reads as TGTGCCAGCAGCTTGTTTATGGCCGAGGGAGGGACTGAAGCTTTCTTT. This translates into CASSLFMAEGGTEAFF.

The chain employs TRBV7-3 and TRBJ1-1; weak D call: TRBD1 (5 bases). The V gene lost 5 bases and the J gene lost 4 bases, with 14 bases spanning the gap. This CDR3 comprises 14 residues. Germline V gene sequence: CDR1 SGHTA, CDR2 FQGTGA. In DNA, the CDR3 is TGTGCCAGCAGCCTGCGGGGCTGGGGCACTGAAGCTTTCTTT. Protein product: CASSLRGWGTEAFF.

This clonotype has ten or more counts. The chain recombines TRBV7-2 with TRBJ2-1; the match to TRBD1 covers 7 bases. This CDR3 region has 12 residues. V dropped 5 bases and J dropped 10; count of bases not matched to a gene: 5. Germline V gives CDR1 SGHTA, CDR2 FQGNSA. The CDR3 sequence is CASSPQGREQFF. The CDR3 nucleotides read TGTGCCAGCAGCCCACAGGGGAGAGAGCAGTTCTTC.

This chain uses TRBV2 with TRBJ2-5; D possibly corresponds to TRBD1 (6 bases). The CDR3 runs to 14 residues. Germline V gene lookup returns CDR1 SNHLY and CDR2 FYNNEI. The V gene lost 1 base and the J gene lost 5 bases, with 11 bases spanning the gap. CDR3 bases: TGTGCCAGCAGTGAAGAGGGGGTGGGGGAGACCCAGTACTTC. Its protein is CASSEEGVGETQYF.

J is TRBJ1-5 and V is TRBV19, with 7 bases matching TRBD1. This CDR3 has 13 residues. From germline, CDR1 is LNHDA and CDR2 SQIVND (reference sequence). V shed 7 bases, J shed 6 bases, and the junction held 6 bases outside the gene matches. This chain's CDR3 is CASKGGLGQPQHF. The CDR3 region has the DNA TGTGCCAGTAAAGGGGGCTTAGGTCAGCCCCAGCATTTT.

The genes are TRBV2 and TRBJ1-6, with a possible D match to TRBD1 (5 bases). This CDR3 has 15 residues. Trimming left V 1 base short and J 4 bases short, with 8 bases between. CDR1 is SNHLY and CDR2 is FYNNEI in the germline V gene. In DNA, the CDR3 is TGTGCCAGCAGTGAAGGGGGCGTATATAATTCACCCCTCCACTTT. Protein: CASSEGGVYNSPLHF.

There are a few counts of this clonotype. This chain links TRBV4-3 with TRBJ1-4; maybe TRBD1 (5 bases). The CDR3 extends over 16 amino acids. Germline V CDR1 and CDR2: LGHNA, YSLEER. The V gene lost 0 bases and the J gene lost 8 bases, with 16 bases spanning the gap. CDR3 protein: CASSQDIDSLGEKLFF. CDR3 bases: TGCGCCAGCAGCCAAGATATAGACAGCCTCGGAGAAAAACTGTTTTTT.

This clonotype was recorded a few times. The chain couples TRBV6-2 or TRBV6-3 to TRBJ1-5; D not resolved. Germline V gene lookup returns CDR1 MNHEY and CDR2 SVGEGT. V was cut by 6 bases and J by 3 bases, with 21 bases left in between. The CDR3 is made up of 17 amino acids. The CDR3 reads CASSPWRGASLNQPQHF. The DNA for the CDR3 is TGTGCCAGCAGCCCATGGCGGGGAGCGAGCCTCAATCAGCCCCAGCATTTT.

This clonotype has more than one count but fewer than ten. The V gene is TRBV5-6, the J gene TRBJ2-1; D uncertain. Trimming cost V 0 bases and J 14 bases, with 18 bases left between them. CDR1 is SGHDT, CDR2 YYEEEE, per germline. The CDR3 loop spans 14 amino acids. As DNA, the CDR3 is TGTGCCAGCAGCTTGGGTTTTGGGCAGGTCCTCAAGTTCTTC. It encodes CASSLGFGQVLKFF.

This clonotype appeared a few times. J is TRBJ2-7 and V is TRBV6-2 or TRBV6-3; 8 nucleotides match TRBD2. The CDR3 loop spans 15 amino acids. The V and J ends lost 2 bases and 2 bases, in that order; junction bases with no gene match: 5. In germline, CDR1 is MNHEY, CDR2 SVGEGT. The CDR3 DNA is TGTGCCAGCAGTTACAAGCGGGGGTGGGCCTACGAGCAGTACTTC. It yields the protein CASSYKRGWAYEQYF.